The T cell receptor (beta chain) described here comes from a study of beta chain features in type 1 diabetes. Study context: Across every sample, about 110 million sorted cells were examined in total. Study-level findings and limits: Patients with type 1 diabetes carried fewer insertions and had more deletions at their VDJ junctions. Comparison showed that naive, central memory and Treg TCRB repertoires appeared more similar among patients than among healthy donors.

CDR1 and CDR2 from the germline V gene are SEHNR and FQNEAQ (reference sequence). The ends lost 8 bases at V and 5 bases at J; junction bases unmatched: 9. The CDR3 consists of 14 residues. As for this clone: The antigen remains undetermined.

Per donor, one heparinised blood draw averaged approximately 110 mL. The sequenced template was cDNA made from the entire isolated RNA. Sequenced by immunoSEQ multiplex PCR; TCRdb stores in-frame clones only, minus some. Of 300,000 to 400,000 clones listed, 11% are singletons. This receptor was taken from a woman in her twenties or thirties in good health. The V and J genes are TRBV7-9 and TRBJ1-2; 9 bases are shared with TRBD1. Sequenced sample: naive CD4+ T cells from blood. CDR3 sequence (DNA): TGTGCCAGCGTAATACAGGGGGCAGGGTATGGCTACACCTTC. The encoded protein is CASVIQGAGYGYTF.